What follows are 8 T cell receptor beta chains derived from one specimen sequenced in a study of T cell responses to AZD1222 COVID-19 vaccine. Data came from immunoSEQ multiplex PCR; TCRdb stores just in-frame clones and leaves some out. This sample has about 120,000 clones, with roughly 91% found just once. The input for sequencing was peripheral blood, taken on day 0 of AZD1222 vaccination. These TCRs come from an adult in good health.

This rearrangement joins TRBV6-5 to TRBJ1-2; possible D gene TRBD1, 5 bases. This CDR3 spans 16 amino acids. V shed 0 bases and J shed 7 bases, with 18 bases lying between them. Germline-derived CDR1 and CDR2 are MNHEY and SVGAGI. DNA for the CDR3: TGTGCCAGCAGTTACTCGAGGTTTCAGGGCTCATTTGGCTACACCTTC. Its protein product is CASSYSRFQGSFGYTF.

This chain connects TRBV5-1 to TRBJ2-7; 10 bases fit TRBD2. V dropped 1 base and J dropped 0; count of bases not matched to a gene: 4. Germline V gives CDR1 SGHRS, CDR2 YFSETQ. The CDR3 runs to 16 residues. The CDR3 region is CASSLLAGGSSYEQYF. CDR3 DNA sequence: TGCGCCAGCAGCTTGTTAGCGGGGGGAAGCTCCTACGAGCAGTACTTC.

The V gene is TRBV5-4, the J gene TRBJ2-5; D is possibly TRBD2 (6 bases). The length of the CDR3 is 14 residues. Germline V lookup: CDR1 SGHNT, CDR2 YYREEE (reference sequence). Trimming cost V 4 bases and J 6 bases, with 16 bases left between them. The CDR3 DNA reads as TGTGCCAGCAGCCCCGGGACTTCCCTCCAGACCCAGTACTTC. Amino acids: CASSPGTSLQTQYF.

This chain links TRBV9 with TRBJ1-2; D is ambiguous. The CDR3 extends over 13 amino acids. CDR1 and CDR2 (germline): SGDLS, YYNGEE. The V and J ends lost 0 bases and 4 bases respectively, with 7 bases between them. The CDR3 DNA reads as TGTGCCAGCAGCGTAGACAGAATCTATGGCTACACCTTC. Translation gives CASSVDRIYGYTF.

The V gene is TRBV25-1, the J gene TRBJ2-7; 7 nucleotides align to TRBD2. Germline values: CDR1 MGHDK, CDR2 SYGVNS. With V trimmed by 4 bases and J by 5 bases, 8 bases remained unmatched. This CDR3 is 14 amino acids long. In DNA form, the CDR3 reads TGTGCCAGCAGTGCGCTAGCGGTAGCGGACGAGCAGTACTTC. Translated: CASSALAVADEQYF.

The chain combines TRBV27 with TRBJ1-1, with 8 bases fitting TRBD1. The CDR3 has 15 residues. CDR1 and CDR2 from the germline V gene are MNHEY and SMNVEV (reference sequence). V trimming: 5 bases; J trimming: 5 bases; junction bases outside the gene matches: 10. CDR3 sequence reads: CASSPQGAYGTEAFF. The CDR3 region has the DNA TGTGCCAGCAGTCCGCAGGGGGCGTATGGGACTGAAGCTTTCTTT.

The V call is TRBV4-1, the J call TRBJ2-7; D is perhaps TRBD2 (6 bases). Trimming removed 6 bases at V and 3 bases at J, with 12 bases between. The CDR3 is 13 amino acids. In germline, CDR1 is MGHRA, CDR2 YSYEKL. CDR3 in amino acids: CASRGGVDYEQYF. CDR3 coding DNA: TGCGCCAGCAGGGGAGGTGTAGACTACGAGCAGTACTTC.

The chain recombines TRBV5-4 with TRBJ1-5; TRBD1 agrees at 8 bases. Losses at the gene ends were 4 bases for V and 2 bases for J; bases not matched to a gene: 5. The CDR3 is made up of 15 amino acids. Germline CDR1 is SGHNT and CDR2 is YYREEE (reference sequence). CDR3 amino acids: CASSHSDRGNQPQHF. The CDR3 DNA sequence: TGTGCCAGCAGCCACTCGGACAGGGGCAATCAGCCCCAGCATTTT.